These 29 T cell receptor beta chains were all obtained from the same sample, sequenced in a study of T cells in Graves' hyperthyroidism and ophthalmopathy. Amplified TCR beta CDR3 regions came from RNA transcripts. With the HTBI primer set, the TCR CDR3 went through a first round of RT-PCR. TCRdb recomputed calls from the multiplex PCR reads with MiXCR, one row per CDR3 protein. The sample includes a few hundred thousand distinct CDR3 sequences, roughly 46% of them seen just once. Sample: peripheral blood or thyroid tissue (not recorded which). The source is a woman under 30 with Graves' hyperthyroidism.

As to this clonotype: Given a much more abundant clone one base away, this may be a read error. V usage is TRBV2 and J usage is TRBJ2-2; D gene uncertain. The germline V and J ends were trimmed by 6 bases and 7 bases, with 6 bases remaining between them. The CDR3 length is 11 residues. Germline V gene data show CDR1 as SNHLY and CDR2 as FYNNEI. The chain's CDR3 is CASRESGELFF. The CDR3 coding sequence is TGTGCCAGCAGAGAAAGCGGGGAGCTGTTTTTT.

This clonotype was counted many times. The rearrangement joins TRBV7-8 to TRBJ1-1; weak D call: TRBD1 (6 bases). Germline V gene data show CDR1 as SGHVS and CDR2 as FQNEAQ. The V end lost 3 bases, the J end lost 1 base, and 15 bases lay between the germline ends. This CDR3 contains 16 residues. In nucleotides, the CDR3 is TGTGCCAGCAGCTTGGCGAGGACAGCTAAGAACACTGAAGCTTTCTTT. This codes for CASSLARTAKNTEAFF.

The J gene is TRBJ1-5, the V gene TRBV28; 8 nucleotides match TRBD2. The end of the DNA aligns better with TRBJ2-3, so the J call may be wrong. CDR1 and CDR2 from the germline V gene are MDHEN and SYDVKM. The CDR3 totals 14 residues. The CDR3 DNA reads as TGTGCCAGCAGCCGGAGCGGGAGTGGAGATACGCAGTATTTT. Translation gives CASSRSGSGDTQYF.

This clonotype was picked up a small number of times. Its ends do not fully match the called genes, so a read error is possible. V is TRBV7-7 and J is TRBJ2-5; D remains ambiguous. Germline CDR1 is SSHAT and CDR2 is FNYEAQ (reference sequence). This CDR3 is built from 16 residues. The CDR3 region has the DNA TGTGCTAGCAGCTTAGGGCCGCCCCGGCCCTCAGAGACCCAGTACTTC. Amino acid sequence: CASSLGPPRPSETQYF.

The sample holds many counts of this clonotype. The V and J genes are TRBV5-1 and TRBJ2-7, with D possibly TRBD2 on 5 matching bases. Deletions cut 0 bases from V and 3 bases from J, with 19 bases between. Germline V gene lookup returns CDR1 SGHRS and CDR2 YFSETQ. The CDR3 loop spans 17 amino acids. CDR3 region: CASSLGGRSEADYEQYF. CDR3 bases: TGCGCCAGCAGCTTGGGTGGTCGTTCGGAGGCTGACTACGAGCAGTACTTC.

The CDR3 region is CASSERLAGGRTDTQYF. CDR3 nucleotides: TGTGCCAGCAGCGAAAGACTAGCGGGAGGGCGCACAGATACGCAGTATTTT. V gene TRBV9 combines with J gene TRBJ2-3, with 14 bases aligning to TRBD2. Germline V gives CDR1 SGDLS, CDR2 YYNGEE. Trimming cost V 3 bases and J 1 base; bases outside gene matches: 4. This CDR3 has 17 amino acids.

Many counts were recorded for this clonotype. The chain employs TRBV7-2 and TRBJ1-5; D remains unclear. This CDR3 is built from 19 residues. V was shortened by 6 bases and J by 1 base, with 25 bases between the two germline ends. Germline CDR1 is SGHTA and CDR2 is FQGNSA. The CDR3 loop reads CASRQNELATETSNQPQHF. The DNA of the CDR3 is TGTGCCAGCAGGCAGAACGAGTTGGCGACGGAGACCAGCAATCAGCCCCAGCATTTT.

The chain employs TRBV24-1 and TRBJ2-1; 8 bases fit TRBD1. Looked up from germline, CDR1 is KGHDR and CDR2 is SFDVKD. The ends lost 1 base at V and 7 bases at J; junction bases unmatched: 8. There are 16 residues in the CDR3. The CDR3 sequence is CATSDFGQGARNEQFF. CDR3 sequence (DNA): TGTGCCACCAGTGATTTCGGGCAGGGGGCGCGGAATGAGCAGTTCTTC.

The gene calls are TRBV29-1 and TRBJ2-7, with 9 bases fitting TRBD2. Per germline, CDR1 SQVTM and CDR2 ANQGSEA. CDR3 length: 15 amino acids. V gave up 6 bases and J gave up 9 bases; unmatched junction bases: 18. The CDR3 loop reads CSVRRREGIHHGQYF. As DNA, the CDR3 is TGCAGCGTCCGAAGGCGGGAGGGCATTCACCACGGGCAGTACTTC.

In this sample, this clonotype turned up a few times. The chain employs TRBV13 and TRBJ2-2, with 9 bases matching TRBD1. The V gene end was trimmed by 5 bases and the J gene end by 7 bases; junction bases not matched to a gene: 17. Germline CDR1 reads PRHDT; CDR2 reads FYEKMQ (reference sequence). CDR3 size: 18 residues. The chain's CDR3 is CASSTLGLPDRGYGELFF. As DNA, the CDR3 is TGTGCCAGCAGCACCCTGGGTCTACCGGACAGGGGTTACGGGGAGCTGTTTTTT.

This clonotype was seen at least ten times. This chain connects TRBV29-1 to TRBJ2-7; TRBD2 matches 9 bases. CDR1 and CDR2 (germline): SQVTM, ANQGSEA. The CDR3 covers 16 residues. Losses at the gene ends were 3 bases for V and 2 bases for J; bases not matched to a gene: 11. The CDR3 sequence is CSVEGGIAGEAYEQYF. Written as DNA, the CDR3 is TGCAGCGTTGAGGGGGGGATAGCGGGAGAGGCCTACGAGCAGTACTTC.

The CDR3 DNA reads as TGCAGCGTTGAAGGGCCGCGGGAGCTGTTTTTT. Translated, it gives CSVEGPRELFF. The chain joins TRBV29-1 to TRBJ2-2; D unresolved. The length of the CDR3 is 11 residues. Germline V gene data show CDR1 as SQVTM and CDR2 as ANQGSEA. Deletions cut 1 base from V and 9 bases from J, with 6 bases between.

This clonotype was recorded many times. The V call is TRBV24-1, the J call TRBJ2-7, with TRBD2 matching over 9 bases. Germline-derived CDR1 and CDR2 are KGHDR and SFDVKD. V shed 3 bases and J 2 bases; nucleotides not matched to a gene: 7. The CDR3 contains 16 residues. The CDR3 nucleotides read TGTGCCACCAGTGATGGACTAGCGTACGAGACCTACGAGCAGTACTTC. This codes for CATSDGLAYETYEQYF.

This clonotype was observed a few times. The chain recombines TRBV18 with TRBJ1-3; D not resolved. V was cut by 1 base and J by 4 bases, with 14 bases left in between. CDR3 length equals 16 residues. The germline V gene encodes CDR1 KGHSH and CDR2 LQKENI. CDR3 amino acids: CASSPLKDFSGNTIYF. The CDR3 DNA follows: TGTGCCAGCTCACCACTGAAGGATTTCTCCGGAAACACCATATATTTT.

This clonotype has more than one count but fewer than ten. The chain couples TRBV29-1 to TRBJ2-7, with 8 nucleotides matching TRBD1. The CDR3 loop spans 14 amino acids. The junction had 12 bases not matched to a gene; V was cut back by 6 bases and J by 5 bases. Per the germline V gene, CDR1 is SQVTM and CDR2 is ANQGSEA. As DNA, the CDR3 is TGCAGCGTCCTGGACAGGGAATTTTTCAACGAGCAGTACTTC. It is translated as CSVLDREFFNEQYF.

The table lists this clonotype with a few counts. The chain links TRBV5-1 to TRBJ1-1, with 9 positions matching TRBD1. With V trimmed by 3 bases and J by 3 bases, 12 bases remained unmatched. The CDR3 consists of 17 residues. Germline CDR1 and CDR2: SGHRS and YFSETQ. The CDR3 region is CASSYKTGGKLYTEAFF. The CDR3 region has the DNA TGCGCCAGCAGCTATAAGACAGGGGGTAAACTATACACTGAAGCTTTCTTT.

The rearrangement uses TRBV4-3 and TRBJ2-3; 7 bases agree with TRBD2. The trim removed 0 bases at V and 3 bases at J, leaving 6 bases unmatched. The CDR3 spans 16 residues. Germline V gene lookup returns CDR1 LGHNA and CDR2 YSLEER. The CDR3, as DNA: TGCGCCAGCAGCCAAGATTGGGGGGGAGGTACAGATACGCAGTATTTT. Translation: CASSQDWGGGTDTQYF.

This clonotype was counted only a few times. The CDR3 loop is CATSRPLPRYEQFF. CDR3 coding DNA: TGTGCCACCAGCAGGCCCCTTCCTCGGTATGAGCAGTTCTTC. The rearrangement joins TRBV15 to TRBJ2-1; D ambiguous. CDR1 and CDR2 from the germline V gene are LNHNV and YYDKDF (reference sequence). This CDR3 contains 14 residues. Deletions cut 3 bases from V and 8 bases from J, with 14 bases between.

This clonotype was seen a few times. CDR3 nucleotides: TGCAGCGTTGACAGAGGAAACCAAGAGACCCAGTACTTC. This translates into CSVDRGNQETQYF. The V gene is TRBV29-1, the J gene TRBJ2-5, with D hard to call. The CDR3 is 13 residues long. Germline V gives CDR1 SQVTM, CDR2 ANQGSEA. The ends were cut back, 3 bases at V and 0 bases at J, with 8 bases in the middle.

This clonotype has a count of ten or more. V gene TRBV20-1 combines with J gene TRBJ1-1; D is unclear. V was pared by 5 bases and J by 5 bases, with 18 bases between. The germline gives CDR1 DFQATT, CDR2 SNEGSKA (reference sequence). This CDR3 is 14 amino acids long. In DNA form, the CDR3 reads TGCAGTGCTCGAAAAATCCTACCGGGAACTGAAGCTTTCTTT. It encodes CSARKILPGTEAFF.

On this clonotype itself: This may be a read error: a much more frequent sequence differs by one nucleotide. The chain uses TRBV5-1 and TRBJ1-2; unclear D gene. There are 13 residues in the CDR3. Germline CDR1 SGHRS, CDR2 YFSETQ. For the CDR3, the DNA is TGTGCCAGCAGCTTTGTAGTTTGGAATGGCTGCACCTTC. Translated, it gives CASSFVVWNGCTF.

In its sample, this clonotype was seen many times. The CDR3 loop is CASSHRALNQPQHF. CDR3 in DNA: TGTGCCAGCAGTCACCGGGCCCTCAATCAGCCCCAGCATTTT. This chain links TRBV6-5 with TRBJ1-5; D unresolved. This CDR3 spans 14 amino acids. CDR1 is MNHEY and CDR2 is SVGAGI in the germline V gene. V dropped 5 bases and J dropped 3 bases, with 11 bases sitting between them.

The chain carries TRBV10-2 and TRBJ2-5; D possibly corresponds to TRBD2 (6 bases). CDR1 and CDR2 from the germline V gene are WSHSY and SAAADI. The V gene lost 7 bases and the J gene lost 3 bases, with 30 bases spanning the gap. The CDR3 is 19 residues long. This CDR3 is CASIPRGNFYEQREETQYF. The DNA for the CDR3 is TGCGCCAGCATCCCGAGGGGAAATTTCTACGAGCAGCGGGAAGAGACCCAGTACTTC.

The rearrangement uses TRBV7-9 and TRBJ1-5; 9 bases match TRBD1. CDR1 SEHNR and CDR2 FQNEAQ come from the germline V gene (reference sequence). The CDR3 runs 14 residues. Trimming removed 8 bases from V and 7 bases from J; junction bases left unmatched: 9. CDR3 sequence reads: CASGGTGLEQPQHF. CDR3 sequence (DNA): TGTGCCAGCGGCGGGACAGGGCTCGAGCAGCCCCAGCATTTT.

This clonotype was seen at least ten times. The rearrangement links TRBV19 to TRBJ2-2, with 9 nucleotides matching TRBD2. The CDR3 consists of 16 residues. The V segment lost 6 bases and the J segment 5 bases; nucleotides outside the gene matches: 10. The germline V gene has CDR1 LNHDA and CDR2 SQIVND (reference sequence). CDR3 nucleotide sequence: TGTGCCAGTAGGAGAATCGCGGGAGGGCCTACCGGGGAGCTGTTTTTT. It specifies CASRRIAGGPTGELFF.

Comment on this clonotype: One end of the junction fails to match germline, which may point to a read error. This chain links TRBV18 with TRBJ1-3; D might be TRBD1 (5 bases). CDR1 is KGHSH and CDR2 is LQKENI in the germline V gene. The CDR3 loop spans 13 amino acids. CDR3 sequence: CANSPGFGNTIYF. The CDR3 DNA follows: TGTGCCAACTCACCAGGGTTCGGAAACACCATATATTTT.

The V gene is TRBV29-1, the J gene TRBJ2-1; D is perhaps TRBD1 (6 bases). Germline V CDR1 and CDR2: SQVTM, ANQGSEA. The CDR3 loop spans 11 amino acids. The V and J ends lost 2 bases and 9 bases respectively, with 8 bases between them. The CDR3 coding sequence is TGCAGCGTTGAAAGGGGGATTGAGCAGTTCTTC. Amino acids: CSVERGIEQFF.

This clonotype was counted once. The rearrangement joins TRBV29-1 to TRBJ1-2, with D unclear. CDR1 is SQVTM, CDR2 ANQGSEA, per germline. The CDR3 has 13 residues. V lost 6 bases, J lost 8 bases, and 19 bases lay in between. CDR3 in DNA: TGCAGCGTCAGAGGTAGTGATAGCTACGGCTACACCTTC. This sequence encodes CSVRGSDSYGYTF.

The V gene is TRBV29-1, the J gene TRBJ2-1; tentatively, D is TRBD2 (6 bases). CDR3 size: 11 residues. The V gene lost 7 bases and the J gene lost 10 bases, with 14 bases spanning the gap. Germline V gene data show CDR1 as SQVTM and CDR2 as ANQGSEA. CDR3: CSAGRGREQFF. The DNA of the CDR3 is TGCAGCGCCGGGAGAGGGAGGGAGCAGTTCTTC.